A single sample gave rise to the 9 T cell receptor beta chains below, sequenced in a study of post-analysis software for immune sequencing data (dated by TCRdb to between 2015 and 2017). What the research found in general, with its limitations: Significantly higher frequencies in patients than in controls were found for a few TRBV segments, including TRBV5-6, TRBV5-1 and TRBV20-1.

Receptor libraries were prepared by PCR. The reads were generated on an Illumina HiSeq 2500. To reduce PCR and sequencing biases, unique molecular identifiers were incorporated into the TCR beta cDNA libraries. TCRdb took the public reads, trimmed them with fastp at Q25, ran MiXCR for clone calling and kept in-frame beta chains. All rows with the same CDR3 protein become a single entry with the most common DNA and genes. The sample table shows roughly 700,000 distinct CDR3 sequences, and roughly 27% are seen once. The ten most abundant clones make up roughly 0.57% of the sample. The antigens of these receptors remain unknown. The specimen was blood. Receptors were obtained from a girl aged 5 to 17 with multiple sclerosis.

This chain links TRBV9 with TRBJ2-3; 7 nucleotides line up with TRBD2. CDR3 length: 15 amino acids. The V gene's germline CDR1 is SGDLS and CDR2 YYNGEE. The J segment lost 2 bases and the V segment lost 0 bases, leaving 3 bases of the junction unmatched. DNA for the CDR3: TGTGCCAGCAGCGTAGAAGGGACTATCACAGATACGCAGTATTTT. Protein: CASSVEGTITDTQYF.

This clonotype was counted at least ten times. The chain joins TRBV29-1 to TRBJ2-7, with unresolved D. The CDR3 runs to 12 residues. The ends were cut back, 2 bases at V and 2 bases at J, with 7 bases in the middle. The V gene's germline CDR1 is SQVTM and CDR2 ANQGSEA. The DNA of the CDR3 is TGCAGCGTTGAATCCGGTACCTACGAGCAGTACTTC. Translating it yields CSVESGTYEQYF.

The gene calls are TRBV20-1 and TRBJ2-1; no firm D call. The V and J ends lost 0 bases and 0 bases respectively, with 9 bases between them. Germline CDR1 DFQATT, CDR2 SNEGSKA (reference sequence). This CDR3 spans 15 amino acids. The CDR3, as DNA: TGCAGTGCTAGAGATACGGGCGGCTCCTACAATGAGCAGTTCTTC. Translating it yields CSARDTGGSYNEQFF.

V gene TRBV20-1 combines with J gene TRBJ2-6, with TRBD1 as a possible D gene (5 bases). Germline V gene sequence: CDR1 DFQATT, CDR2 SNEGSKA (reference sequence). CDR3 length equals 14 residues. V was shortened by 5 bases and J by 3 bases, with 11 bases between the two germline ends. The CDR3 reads CSAWPRDGANVLTF. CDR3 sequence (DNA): TGCAGTGCTTGGCCCAGGGATGGGGCCAACGTCCTGACTTTC.

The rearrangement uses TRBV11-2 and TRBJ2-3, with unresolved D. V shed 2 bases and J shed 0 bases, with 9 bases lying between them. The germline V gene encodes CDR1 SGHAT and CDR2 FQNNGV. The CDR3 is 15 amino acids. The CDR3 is CASSLRAESTDTQYF. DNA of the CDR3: TGTGCCAGCAGCTTAAGGGCGGAGAGCACAGATACGCAGTATTTT. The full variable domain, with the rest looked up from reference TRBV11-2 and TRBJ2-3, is EAGVAQSPRYKIIEKRQSVAFWCNPISGHATLYWYQQILGQGPKLLIQFQNNGVVDDSQLPKDRFSAERLKGVDSTLKIQPAKLEDSAVYLCASSLRAESTDTQYFGPGTRLTVL.

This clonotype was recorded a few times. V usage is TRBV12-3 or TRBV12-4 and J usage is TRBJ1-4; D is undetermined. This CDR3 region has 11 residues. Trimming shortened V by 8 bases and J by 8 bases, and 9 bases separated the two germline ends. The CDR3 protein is CASALLEKLFF. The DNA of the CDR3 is TGTGCCAGCGCCCTGTTGGAAAAACTGTTTTTT.

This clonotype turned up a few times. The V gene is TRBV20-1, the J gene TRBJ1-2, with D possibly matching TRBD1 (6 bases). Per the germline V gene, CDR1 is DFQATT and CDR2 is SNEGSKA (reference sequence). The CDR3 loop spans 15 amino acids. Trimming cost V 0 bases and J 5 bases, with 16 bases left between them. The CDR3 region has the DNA TGCAGTGCTAGAGATCACGGGGACACTTCTTATGGCTACACCTTC. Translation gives CSARDHGDTSYGYTF.

In DNA, the CDR3 is TGTGCCACCAGCAGAGAGAGGACAGGGTGCAAGGAGCAGTTCTTC. Translated: CATSRERTGCKEQFF. This sequence joins TRBV15 and TRBJ2-1; 8 bases line up with TRBD1. The CDR3 extends over 15 amino acids. Trimming took 0 bases from V and 10 from J; bases not matched to a gene: 8. Germline CDR1 reads LNHNV; CDR2 reads YYDKDF (reference sequence).

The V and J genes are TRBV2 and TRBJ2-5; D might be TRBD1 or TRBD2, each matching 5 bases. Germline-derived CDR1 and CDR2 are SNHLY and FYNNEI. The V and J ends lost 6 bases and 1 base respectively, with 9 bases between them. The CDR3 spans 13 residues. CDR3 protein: CASRPGPQETQYF. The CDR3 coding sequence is TGTGCCAGCAGGCCGGGACCCCAAGAGACCCAGTACTTC.